The subject of this entry is one T cell receptor (beta chain). The antigen is unknown. The data stem from a study of T cell responses to AZD1222 COVID-19 vaccine. This CDR3 has 15 amino acids. With 3 bases removed from V and 2 bases from J, the gap between germline ends came to 13 bases. Looked up from germline, CDR1 is MRHNA and CDR2 is SNTAGT. Findings and limits, study-wide: Among spike-specific TCRs, nearly half reportedly target unmutated variant regions. Possibly, clonal diversity was underestimated; donors were largely white British and included more females.

Profiled with immunoSEQ multiplex PCR; TCRdb holds only in-frame clones, not every one. The table shows approximately 150,000 clones, with approximately 90% occurring only once. The sequenced sample was peripheral blood, obtained on day 0 of AZD1222 vaccination. This clonotype was obtained from an adult in good health. The J gene is TRBJ1-2, the V gene TRBV6-4, with D possibly being TRBD1 (5 bases). CDR3 protein: CASSEEPGKNYGYTF. The CDR3 nucleotides read TGTGCCAGCAGTGAGGAACCAGGGAAAAACTATGGCTACACCTTC.